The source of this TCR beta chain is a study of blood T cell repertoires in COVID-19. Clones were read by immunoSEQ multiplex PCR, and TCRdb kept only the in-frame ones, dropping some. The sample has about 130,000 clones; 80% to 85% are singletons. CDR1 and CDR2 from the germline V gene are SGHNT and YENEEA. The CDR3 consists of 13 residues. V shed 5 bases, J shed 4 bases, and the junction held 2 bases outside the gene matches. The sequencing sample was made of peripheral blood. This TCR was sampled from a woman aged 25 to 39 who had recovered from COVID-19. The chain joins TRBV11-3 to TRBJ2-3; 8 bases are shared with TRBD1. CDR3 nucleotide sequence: TGTGCCAGCAGCCCAGGGGGCGCAGATACGCAGTATTTT. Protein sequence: CASSPGGADTQYF.